This T cell receptor (delta chain) was identified in a study of Vδ1+ human thymocytes. Sequences come from RNA converted to cDNA by reverse transcription. CDR3 amplicons came from multiplex PCR with pooled V-gene forward and constant-region reverse primers. TCRdb re-called the multiplex PCR reads using CATT. The table records approximately 19,000 delta-chain clones, over 7% of them present only once. V lost 0 bases, J lost 0 bases, and 19 bases stayed unmatched. The CDR3 has 21 residues. Germline lookup yields CDR1 TSWWSYY and CDR2 QGS. General study findings and limits: Bulk data may be misread because of unexpected Vdelta2 sequences. Unlike peripheral blood Vdelta1+ controls, thymic delta-chain sequences included 20% to 25% Vdelta2 and few Vdelta3. Highly polyclonal TRG and TRD repertoires with Gaussian CDR3 length distributions appeared in thymus.

The sorted cells were CD3+ Vdelta1+ Vdelta2- thymocytes from alphabeta-depleted thymus. Vdelta1+ thymocyte sorts reached between roughly 98% and 99.6% purity. Concerning this clone itself: Its specificity is unknown.

Sequencing was done on a sample of Vdelta1+ gamma-delta thymocytes from the thymus. Documented subset: FACS-sorted CD3+ TCRalphabeta- TCRVdelta1+ TCRVdelta2- thymocytes. This TCR derives from a child under three years old who had congenital heart surgery. The chain recombines TRDV1 with TRDJ1, with 7 bases aligning to TRDD3. CDR3 protein: CALGELRLGLPDNGNTDKLIF. CDR3 DNA sequence: TGTGCTCTTGGGGAACTTAGACTGGGGCTACCAGACAACGGGAACACCGATAAACTCATCTTT.